This T cell receptor (beta chain) was captured by sequencing in a study of sequential checkpoint blockade in melanoma. The treatment here: randomized to nivolumab then ipilimumab (arm A) or the reverse (arm B). Patients had received no earlier DNA-damaging chemotherapy. From thawed PBMCs, live CD3+CD8+ cells negative for CD19 and CD56 were sorted. This CDR3 spans 17 amino acids. CDR1 LGHNA and CDR2 YSLEER come from the germline V gene. The V end was cut by 0 bases, the J end by 9 bases, with 21 bases between. The data were produced by immunoSEQ multiplex PCR, yet TCRdb's version contains in-frame clones alone and is incomplete. The table lists around 13,000 clones, around two thirds of them singletons.

The material was CD8+ T cells sorted from blood (inferred from file names), obtained from a patient given nivolumab and ipilimumab in sequence. The source of this sequence is a human donor with melanoma. The chain recombines TRBV4-3 with TRBJ2-1; D uncertain. The CDR3, as DNA: TGCGCCAGCAGCCAAGATCGTGTCCCTCCCACTAAGGCTGAGCAGTTCTTC. This translates into CASSQDRVPPTKAEQFF.